This T cell receptor beta chain is from a study of blood T cell repertoires in COVID-19. Study overall: COVID-19 samples from acute and convalescent phases originated in the United States, Italy and Spain. From T cells, B-cell-depleted T cells, or PBMCs came the material, which was cDNA or gDNA.

In the authors' methods: Reference gene primer amplification in the assay estimated nucleated cell counts. Produced via immunoSEQ multiplex PCR; TCRdb's table is partial and in-frame only. V and J calls and clone size are given by that table; D and trimming were obtained from the DNA. This table holds some 75,000 clones, approximately 91% found once. CDR3 length: 16 amino acids. Looked up from germline, CDR1 is SGHRS and CDR2 is YFSETQ. The V gene lost 0 bases and the J gene lost 6 bases, with 16 bases spanning the gap. The sequenced sample was peripheral blood. This sequence joins TRBV5-1 and TRBJ2-1; D perhaps matches TRBD1 (6 bases). The TCR sequence derives from a man between 65 and 85 years old with active or convalescent COVID-19. The DNA for the CDR3 is TGCGCCAGCAGCTTGGGGGCGATGGCCAGGGGCAATGAGCAGTTCTTC. Translated, it gives CASSLGAMARGNEQFF.